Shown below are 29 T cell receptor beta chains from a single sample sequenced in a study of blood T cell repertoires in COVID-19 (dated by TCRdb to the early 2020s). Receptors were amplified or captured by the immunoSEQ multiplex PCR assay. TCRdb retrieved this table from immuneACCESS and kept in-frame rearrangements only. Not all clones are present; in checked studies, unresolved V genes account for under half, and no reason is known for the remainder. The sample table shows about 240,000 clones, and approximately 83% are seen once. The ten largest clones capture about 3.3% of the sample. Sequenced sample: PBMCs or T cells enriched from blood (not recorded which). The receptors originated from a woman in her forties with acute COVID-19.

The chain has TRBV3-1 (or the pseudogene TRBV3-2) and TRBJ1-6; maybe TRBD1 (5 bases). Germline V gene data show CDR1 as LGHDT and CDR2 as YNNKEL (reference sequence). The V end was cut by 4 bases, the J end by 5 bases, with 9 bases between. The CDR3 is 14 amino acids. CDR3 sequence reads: CASSLGQDNSPLHF. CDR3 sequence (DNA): TGTGCCAGCAGCCTGGGGCAAGATAATTCACCCCTCCACTTT.

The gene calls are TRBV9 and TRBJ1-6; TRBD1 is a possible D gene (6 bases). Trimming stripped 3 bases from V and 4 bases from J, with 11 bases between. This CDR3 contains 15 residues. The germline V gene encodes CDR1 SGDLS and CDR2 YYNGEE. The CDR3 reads CASSERQAYNSPLHF. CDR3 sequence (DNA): TGTGCCAGCAGCGAAAGACAGGCGTATAATTCACCCCTCCACTTT.

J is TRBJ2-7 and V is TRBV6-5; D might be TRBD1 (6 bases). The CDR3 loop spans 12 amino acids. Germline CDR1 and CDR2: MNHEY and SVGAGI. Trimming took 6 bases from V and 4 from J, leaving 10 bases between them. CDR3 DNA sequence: TGTGCCAGCAGGTGGACAGCATACGAGCAGTACTTC. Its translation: CASRWTAYEQYF.

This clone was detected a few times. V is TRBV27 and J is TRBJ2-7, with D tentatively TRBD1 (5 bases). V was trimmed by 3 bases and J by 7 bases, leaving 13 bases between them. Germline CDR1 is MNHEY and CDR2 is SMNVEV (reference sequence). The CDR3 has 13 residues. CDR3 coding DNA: TGTGCCAGCAGTTTCGGTGGGGCCCGGGAGCAGTACTTC. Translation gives CASSFGGAREQYF.

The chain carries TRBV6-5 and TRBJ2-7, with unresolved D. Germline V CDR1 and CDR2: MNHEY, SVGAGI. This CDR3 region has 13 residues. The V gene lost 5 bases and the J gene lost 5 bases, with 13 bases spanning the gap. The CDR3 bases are TGTGCCAGCAGTCCCCTGAGGCAGAACGAGCAGTACTTC. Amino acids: CASSPLRQNEQYF.

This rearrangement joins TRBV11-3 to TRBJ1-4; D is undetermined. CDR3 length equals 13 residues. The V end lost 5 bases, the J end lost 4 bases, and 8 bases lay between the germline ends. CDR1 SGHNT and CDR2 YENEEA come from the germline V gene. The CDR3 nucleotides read TGTGCCAGCAGCCCAACATATAATGAAAAACTGTTTTTT. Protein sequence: CASSPTYNEKLFF.

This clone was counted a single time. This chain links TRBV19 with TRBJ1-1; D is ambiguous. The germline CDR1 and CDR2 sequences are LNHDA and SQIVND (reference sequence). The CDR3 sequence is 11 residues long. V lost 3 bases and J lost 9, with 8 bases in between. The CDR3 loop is CASSIGSQAFF. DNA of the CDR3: TGTGCCAGTAGTATTGGGAGTCAAGCTTTCTTT.

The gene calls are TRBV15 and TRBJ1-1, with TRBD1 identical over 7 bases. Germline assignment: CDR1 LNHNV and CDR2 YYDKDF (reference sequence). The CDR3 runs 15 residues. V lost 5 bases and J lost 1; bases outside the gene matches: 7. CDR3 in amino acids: CATSPQGGANTEAFF. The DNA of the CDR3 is TGTGCCACCAGCCCCCAGGGGGGCGCGAACACTGAAGCTTTCTTT.

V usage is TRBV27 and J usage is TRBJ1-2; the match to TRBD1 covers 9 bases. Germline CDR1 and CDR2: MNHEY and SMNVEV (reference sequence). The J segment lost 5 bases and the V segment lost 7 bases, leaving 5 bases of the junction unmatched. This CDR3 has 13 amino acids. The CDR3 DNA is TGTGCCAGCAAAACCGGGACAGGGTATGGCTACACCTTC. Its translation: CASKTGTGYGYTF.

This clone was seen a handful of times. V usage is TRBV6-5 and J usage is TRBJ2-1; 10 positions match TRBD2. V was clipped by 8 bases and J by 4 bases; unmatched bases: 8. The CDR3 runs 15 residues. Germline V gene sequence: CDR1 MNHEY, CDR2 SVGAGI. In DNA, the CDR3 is TGTGCCAGCGTCCTAAGCGGGAGGGTTTACAATGAGCAGTTCTTC. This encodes CASVLSGRVYNEQFF.

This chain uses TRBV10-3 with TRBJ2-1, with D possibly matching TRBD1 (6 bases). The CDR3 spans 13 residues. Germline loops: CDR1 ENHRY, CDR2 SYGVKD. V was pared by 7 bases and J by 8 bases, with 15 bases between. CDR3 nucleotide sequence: TGTGCCATCAACAGGGACCGCGGCGATGAGCAGTTCTTC. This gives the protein CAINRDRGDEQFF.

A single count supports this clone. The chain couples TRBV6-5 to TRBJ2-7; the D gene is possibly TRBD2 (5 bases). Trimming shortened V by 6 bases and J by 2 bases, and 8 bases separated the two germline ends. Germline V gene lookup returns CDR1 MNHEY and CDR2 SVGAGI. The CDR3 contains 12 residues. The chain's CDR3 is CASSGKPYEQYF. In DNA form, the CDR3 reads TGTGCCAGCAGCGGGAAACCCTACGAGCAGTACTTC.

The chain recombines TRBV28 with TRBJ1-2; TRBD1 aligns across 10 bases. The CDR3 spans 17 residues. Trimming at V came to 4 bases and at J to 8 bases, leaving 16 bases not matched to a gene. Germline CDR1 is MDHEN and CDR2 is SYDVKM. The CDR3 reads CASSSGQGTLPSGGYTF. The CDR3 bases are TGTGCCAGCAGTTCGGGACAGGGGACTCTTCCCTCGGGAGGCTACACCTTC.

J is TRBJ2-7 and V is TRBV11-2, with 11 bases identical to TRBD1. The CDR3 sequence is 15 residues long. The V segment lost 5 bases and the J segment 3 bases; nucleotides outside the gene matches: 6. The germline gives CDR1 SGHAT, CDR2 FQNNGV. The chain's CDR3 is CASSVGQGDYYEQYF. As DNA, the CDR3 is TGTGCCAGCAGCGTGGGACAGGGGGATTACTACGAGCAGTACTTC. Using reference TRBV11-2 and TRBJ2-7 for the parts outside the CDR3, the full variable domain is EAGVAQSPRYKIIEKRQSVAFWCNPISGHATLYWYQQILGQGPKLLIQFQNNGVVDDSQLPKDRFSAERLKGVDSTLKIQPAKLEDSAVYLCASSVGQGDYYEQYFGPGTRLTVT.

CDR3: CASSYQTTGGREQYF. DNA for the CDR3: TGTGCCAGCAGTTACCAAACGACAGGGGGAAGGGAGCAGTACTTC. The gene calls are TRBV6-5 and TRBJ2-7; 9 bases map to TRBD1. The CDR3 totals 15 residues. The germline V gene encodes CDR1 MNHEY and CDR2 SVGAGI. With V trimmed by 2 bases and J by 7 bases, 9 bases remained unmatched.

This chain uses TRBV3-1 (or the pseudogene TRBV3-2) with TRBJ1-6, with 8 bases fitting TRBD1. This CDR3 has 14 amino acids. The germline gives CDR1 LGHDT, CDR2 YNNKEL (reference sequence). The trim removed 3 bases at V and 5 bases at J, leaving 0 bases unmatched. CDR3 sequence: CASSQDRDNSPLHF. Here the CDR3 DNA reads TGTGCCAGCAGCCAGGACAGGGATAATTCACCCCTCCACTTT.

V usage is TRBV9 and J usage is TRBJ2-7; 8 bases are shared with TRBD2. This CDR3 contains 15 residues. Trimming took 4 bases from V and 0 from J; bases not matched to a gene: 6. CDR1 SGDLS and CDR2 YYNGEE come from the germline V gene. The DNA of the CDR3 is TGTGCCAGCAGCCCCCGTAGCGGGAACTCCTACGAGCAGTACTTC. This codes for CASSPRSGNSYEQYF.

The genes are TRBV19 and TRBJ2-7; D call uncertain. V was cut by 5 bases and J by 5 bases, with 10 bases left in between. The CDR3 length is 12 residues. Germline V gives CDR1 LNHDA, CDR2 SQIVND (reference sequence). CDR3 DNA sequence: TGTGCCAGTAGTCCCCAAAACAACGAGCAGTACTTC. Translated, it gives CASSPQNNEQYF. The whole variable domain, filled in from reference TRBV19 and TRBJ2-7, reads DGGITQSPKYLFRKEGQNVTLSCEQNLNHDAMYWYRQDPGQGLRLIYYSQIVNDFQKGDIAEGYSVSREKKESFPLTVTSAQKNPTAFYLCASSPQNNEQYFGPGTRLTVT.

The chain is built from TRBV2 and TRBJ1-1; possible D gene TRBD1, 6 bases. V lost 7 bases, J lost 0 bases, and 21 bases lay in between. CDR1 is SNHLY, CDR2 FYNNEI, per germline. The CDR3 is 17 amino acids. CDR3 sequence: CASNKGPRGRMNTEAFF. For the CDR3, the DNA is TGTGCCAGCAATAAAGGCCCCAGGGGCCGTATGAACACTGAAGCTTTCTTT.

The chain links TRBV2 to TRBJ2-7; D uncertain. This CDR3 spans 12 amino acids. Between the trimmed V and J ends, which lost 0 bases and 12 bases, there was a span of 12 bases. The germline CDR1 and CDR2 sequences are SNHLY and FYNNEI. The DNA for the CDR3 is TGTGCCAGCAGTGAAGCGCGAGTGAGCTTGTACTTC. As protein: CASSEARVSLYF.

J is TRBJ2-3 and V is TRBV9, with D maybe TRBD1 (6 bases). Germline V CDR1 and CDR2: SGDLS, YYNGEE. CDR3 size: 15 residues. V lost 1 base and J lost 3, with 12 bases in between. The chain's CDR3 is CASSVMGRGTDTQYF. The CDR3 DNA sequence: TGTGCCAGCAGCGTAATGGGCAGGGGAACAGATACGCAGTATTTT.

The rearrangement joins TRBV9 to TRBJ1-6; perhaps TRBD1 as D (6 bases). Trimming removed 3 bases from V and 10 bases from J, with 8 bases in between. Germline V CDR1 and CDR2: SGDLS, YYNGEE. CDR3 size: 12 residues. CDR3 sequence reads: CASSAGTSPLHF. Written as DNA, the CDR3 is TGTGCCAGCAGCGCCGGGACATCACCCCTCCACTTT.

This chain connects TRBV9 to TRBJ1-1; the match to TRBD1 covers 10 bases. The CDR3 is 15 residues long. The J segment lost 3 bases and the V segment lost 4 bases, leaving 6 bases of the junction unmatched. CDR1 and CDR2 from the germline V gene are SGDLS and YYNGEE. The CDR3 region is CASSRQGAEDTEAFF. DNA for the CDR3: TGTGCCAGCAGCCGACAGGGGGCCGAGGACACTGAAGCTTTCTTT.

DNA of the CDR3: TGTGCCTGGAGTGTCCAGCCGGGACTAGCGGGAGACGAGCAGTACTTC. It encodes CAWSVQPGLAGDEQYF. The rearrangement uses TRBV30 and TRBJ2-7, with TRBD2 matching 14 bases. The ends lost 0 bases at V and 5 bases at J; junction bases unmatched: 6. CDR1 and CDR2 from the germline V gene are GTSNPN and SVGIG (reference sequence). This CDR3 is 16 amino acids long. The complete variable domain, with remaining parts taken from reference TRBV30 and TRBJ2-7, reads SQTIHQWPATLVQPVGSPLSLECTVEGTSNPNLYWYRQAAGRGLQLLFYSVGIGQISSEVPQNLSASRPQDRQFILSSKKLLLSDSGFYLCAWSVQPGLAGDEQYFGPGTRLTVT.

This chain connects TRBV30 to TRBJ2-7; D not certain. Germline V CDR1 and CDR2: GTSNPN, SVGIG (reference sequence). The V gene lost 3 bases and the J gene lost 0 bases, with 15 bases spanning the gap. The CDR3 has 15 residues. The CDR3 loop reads CAWRDRWRSSYEQYF. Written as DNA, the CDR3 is TGTGCCTGGAGGGATAGGTGGCGGAGCTCCTACGAGCAGTACTTC.

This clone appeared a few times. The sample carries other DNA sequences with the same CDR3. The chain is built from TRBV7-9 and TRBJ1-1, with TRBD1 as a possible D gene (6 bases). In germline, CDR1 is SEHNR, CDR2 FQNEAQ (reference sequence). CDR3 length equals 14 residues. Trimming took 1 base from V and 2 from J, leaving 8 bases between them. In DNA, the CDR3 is TGTGCCAGCAGCTTAGGGACAGAAAACACTGAAGCTTTCTTT. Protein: CASSLGTENTEAFF.

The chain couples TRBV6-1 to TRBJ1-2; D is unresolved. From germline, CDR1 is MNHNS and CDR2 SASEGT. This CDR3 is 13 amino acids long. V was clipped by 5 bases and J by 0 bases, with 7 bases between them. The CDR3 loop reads CASSYRTNYGYTF. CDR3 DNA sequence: TGTGCCAGCAGTTATCGTACTAACTATGGCTACACCTTC.

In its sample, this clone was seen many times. CDR3: CASRDRVNTQYF. The CDR3 coding sequence is TGTGCCAGCAGGGACAGGGTAAATACGCAGTATTTT. The V and J genes are TRBV6-5 and TRBJ2-3; 8 bases are a match to TRBD1. The CDR3 is 12 amino acids. The trim removed 6 bases at V and 7 bases at J, leaving 3 bases unmatched. Germline V CDR1 and CDR2: MNHEY, SVGAGI.

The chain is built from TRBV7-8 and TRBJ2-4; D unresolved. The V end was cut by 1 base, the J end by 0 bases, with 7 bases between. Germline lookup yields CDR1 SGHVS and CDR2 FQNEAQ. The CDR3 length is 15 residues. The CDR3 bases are TGTGCCAGCAGCTTAGGCGCACGAGCCAAAAACATTCAGTACTTC. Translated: CASSLGARAKNIQYF.